These 22 T cell receptor beta chains came from one sample sequenced in a study of T-cell memory formation after mild COVID-19. TCRdb fed the 5' RACE reads into MiXCR, producing one record per CDR3 protein. This table holds 560,000 or so distinct CDR3 sequences, approximately 15% found once. Sequenced sample: PBMCs or a T cell subset sorted from them (not recorded which). These receptors were obtained from an adult woman who had mild COVID-19 (a few samples of this study predate the infection). Cell type and time point are not known.

The chain combines TRBV6-2 or TRBV6-3 with TRBJ2-4; D not resolved. This CDR3 contains 13 residues. The V gene's germline CDR1 is MNHEY and CDR2 SVGEGT. V lost 5 bases to trimming and J lost 10 bases, with 15 bases between them. The CDR3, as DNA: TGTGCCAGCAGTCGGCCCTCCCCCCAGATTCAGTACTTC. Its translation: CASSRPSPQIQYF.

The table lists this clonotype with a few counts. The rearrangement uses TRBV12-3 or TRBV12-4 and TRBJ2-3, with TRBD2 identical over 9 bases. V shed 3 bases, J shed 4 bases, and the junction held 8 bases outside the gene matches. The CDR3 totals 16 residues. The DNA for the CDR3 is TGTGCCAGCAGTTTCCCATTAGCGGGAGTAGCAGATACGCAGTATTTT. Translating gives CASSFPLAGVADTQYF.

This chain connects TRBV5-1 to TRBJ2-1; maybe TRBD2 (5 bases). The germline gives CDR1 SGHRS, CDR2 YFSETQ. This CDR3 contains 13 residues. V was shortened by 1 base and J by 9 bases, with 11 bases between the two germline ends. This CDR3 is CASSLTSWAEQFF. CDR3 in DNA: TGCGCCAGCAGCTTGACTAGTTGGGCTGAGCAGTTCTTC.

This chain joins TRBV6-6 and TRBJ2-5, with D perhaps TRBD2 (7 bases). V shed 6 bases and J shed 3 bases, with 20 bases lying between them. The germline CDR1 and CDR2 sequences are MNHNY and SVGAGI (reference sequence). The CDR3 consists of 16 residues. CDR3 sequence reads: CASRSLRGGSKETQYF. DNA of the CDR3: TGTGCCAGCAGGAGCCTTAGGGGGGGCAGTAAAGAGACCCAGTACTTC.

This clonotype was found many times. The CDR3 sequence is CASSWEQGATNEKLFF. For the CDR3, the DNA is TGTGCCAGCAGCTGGGAACAGGGTGCAACTAATGAAAAACTGTTTTTT. V gene TRBV5-6 combines with J gene TRBJ1-4; a possible D gene is TRBD1 (6 bases). The CDR3 runs 16 residues. V was trimmed by 3 bases and J by 0 bases, leaving 12 bases between them. The germline V gene encodes CDR1 SGHDT and CDR2 YYEEEE. The whole variable domain, filled in from reference TRBV5-6 and TRBJ1-4, reads DAGVTQSPTHLIKTRGQQVTLRCSPKSGHDTVSWYQQALGQGPQFIFQYYEEEERQRGNFPDRFSGHQFPNYSSELNVNALLLGDSALYLCASSWEQGATNEKLFFGSGTQLSVL.

This clonotype has only a few counts. The rearrangement uses TRBV12-3 or TRBV12-4 and TRBJ1-4; 9 positions agree with TRBD1. This CDR3 spans 12 amino acids. After removal of 6 bases from V and 16 bases from J, the junction contained 9 bases not matched to a gene. This CDR3 is CASSQGQGWEFF. The CDR3, as DNA: TGTGCCAGCAGCCAGGGACAGGGATGGGAGTTTTTT.

The chain links TRBV13 to TRBJ1-3; D possibly corresponds to TRBD1 (6 bases). This CDR3 contains 13 residues. V lost 7 bases and J 3 bases, leaving 10 bases between the germline ends. CDR1 is PRHDT, CDR2 FYEKMQ, per germline (reference sequence). CDR3 DNA sequence: TGTGCCAGCAATCTCAGGGGTGGAAACACCATATATTTT. It encodes CASNLRGGNTIYF.

This clonotype was seen more than once but under ten times. The V call is TRBV6-5, the J call TRBJ2-7; D is possibly TRBD1 (7 bases). The germline V and J ends were trimmed by 2 bases and 4 bases, with 15 bases remaining between them. The CDR3 extends over 15 amino acids. Germline CDR1 is MNHEY and CDR2 is SVGAGI. The CDR3 is CASSYGGGQNYEQYF. The CDR3 nucleotides are TGTGCCAGCAGTTACGGAGGGGGACAGAATTACGAGCAGTACTTC.

This clonotype was picked up a small number of times. The genes are TRBV7-9 and TRBJ1-1; 9 bases match TRBD1. After removal of 7 bases from V and 3 bases from J, the junction contained 6 bases not matched to a gene. Germline V gene lookup returns CDR1 SEHNR and CDR2 FQNEAQ (reference sequence). This CDR3 is built from 14 residues. In DNA form, the CDR3 reads TGTGCCAGCATACAGGGGGCAGGAGACACTGAAGCTTTCTTT. Protein sequence: CASIQGAGDTEAFF.

The chain is built from TRBV5-5 and TRBJ2-2, with 8 bases identical to TRBD1. Germline V gene data show CDR1 as SGHKS and CDR2 as YYEKEE (reference sequence). The CDR3 is 18 amino acids. After removal of 2 bases from V and 3 bases from J, the junction contained 12 bases not matched to a gene. In DNA, the CDR3 is TGTGCCAGCAGCTTCGAGGACAGGGTAACTAGTTACACCGGGGAGCTGTTTTTT. Amino acids: CASSFEDRVTSYTGELFF.

The CDR3 here is CASSHLGTQVWETQYF. In nucleotides, the CDR3 is TGTGCCAGCAGCCATTTGGGGACTCAGGTCTGGGAGACCCAGTACTTC. The rearrangement uses TRBV14 and TRBJ2-5; possibly TRBD2 for D (6 bases). The germline gives CDR1 SGHDN, CDR2 FVKESK. The CDR3 loop spans 16 amino acids. V lost 3 bases and J lost 5, with 19 bases in between.

This clonotype was detected a few times. The chain joins TRBV12-3 or TRBV12-4 to TRBJ2-3, with D perhaps matching TRBD2 (6 bases). The CDR3 is made up of 14 amino acids. The V gene lost 3 bases and the J gene lost 5 bases, with 12 bases spanning the gap. The chain's CDR3 is CASSLSPGEDTQYF. The CDR3 DNA sequence: TGTGCCAGCAGTTTGAGTCCGGGGGAAGATACGCAGTATTTT.

The chain is built from TRBV7-9 and TRBJ1-1; D ambiguous. V gave up 3 bases and J gave up 4 bases, with 6 bases separating them. The CDR3 runs 12 residues. Germline CDR1 and CDR2: SEHNR and FQNEAQ (reference sequence). CDR3 nucleotide sequence: TGTGCCAGCAGCTTTGCTCTCACTGAAGCTTTCTTT. Its protein is CASSFALTEAFF.

V gene TRBV7-2 combines with J gene TRBJ1-2; 7 nucleotides agree with TRBD1. The trim removed 2 bases at V and 7 bases at J, leaving 7 bases unmatched. This CDR3 comprises 14 residues. Germline CDR1 is SGHTA and CDR2 is FQGNSA. The CDR3 protein is CASSLPGGKGGYTF. For the CDR3, the DNA is TGTGCCAGCAGCTTACCAGGGGGGAAGGGTGGCTACACCTTC.

The chain recombines TRBV4-2 with TRBJ2-1; 11 bases fit TRBD2. The CDR3 covers 16 residues. Germline CDR1 and CDR2: LGHNA and YNFKEQ. V shed 4 bases, J shed 5 bases, and the junction held 7 bases outside the gene matches. This CDR3 is CASSPSGLAENNEQFF. CDR3 nucleotide sequence: TGTGCCAGCAGCCCGTCGGGACTAGCGGAGAACAATGAGCAGTTCTTC.

This clonotype occurred a few times. This chain uses TRBV6-2 or TRBV6-3 with TRBJ1-2, with D possibly being TRBD1 (6 bases). V shed 2 bases and J shed 3 bases, with 10 bases lying between them. The germline V gene encodes CDR1 MNHEY and CDR2 SVGEGT. CDR3 length equals 14 residues. DNA of the CDR3: TGTGCCAGCAGTTACGGGGGGGCTCACTATGGCTACACCTTC. Amino acids: CASSYGGAHYGYTF.

This sequence joins TRBV20-1 and TRBJ2-7; D is unresolved. Trimming pared 5 bases from V and 6 bases from J, leaving 5 bases between. Per germline, CDR1 DFQATT and CDR2 SNEGSKA (reference sequence). The CDR3 loop spans 9 amino acids. The CDR3, as DNA: TGCAGTGCTGGCCCCGAGCAGTACTTC. The encoded protein is CSAGPEQYF.

The rearrangement joins TRBV15 to TRBJ2-7; D might be TRBD1 (6 bases). CDR3 length: 15 residues. The germline gives CDR1 LNHNV, CDR2 YYDKDF (reference sequence). Trimming removed 3 bases from V and 3 bases from J, with 15 bases in between. The CDR3 protein is CATSSHDRSYYEQYF. CDR3 nucleotides: TGTGCCACCAGCAGCCATGACAGGTCCTACTACGAGCAGTACTTC.

This chain links TRBV27 with TRBJ1-2, with TRBD1 identical over 8 bases. The germline V gene encodes CDR1 MNHEY and CDR2 SMNVEV (reference sequence). V was pared by 3 bases and J by 4 bases, with 4 bases of the junction left unmatched. CDR3 size: 14 residues. CDR3 region: CASSFNRGTYGYTF. The CDR3 nucleotides read TGTGCCAGCAGTTTTAACAGGGGGACCTATGGCTACACCTTC.

The gene calls are TRBV7-6 and TRBJ2-3; TRBD2 matches 8 bases. CDR3 length: 18 amino acids. J was trimmed by 4 bases and V by 4 bases; bases with no gene match: 16. CDR1 is SGHVS and CDR2 is FNYEAQ in the germline V gene. Written as DNA, the CDR3 is TGTGCCAGCAGCTCCCGCGCCCTGGCGGGAGGAATCGCAGATACGCAGTATTTT. It is translated as CASSSRALAGGIADTQYF.

The gene calls are TRBV7-3 and TRBJ2-1; TRBD1 agrees at 11 bases. CDR3 length: 16 residues. The ends lost 0 bases at V and 7 bases at J; junction bases unmatched: 5. Germline CDR1 reads SGHTA; CDR2 reads FQGTGA. CDR3 amino acids: CASSLTGTGGRNEQFF. The CDR3 DNA reads TGTGCCAGCAGCTTAACCGGGACAGGGGGTCGAAATGAGCAGTTCTTC. Full variable domain (rest looked up from reference TRBV7-3 and TRBJ2-1): GAGVSQTPSNKVTEKGKYVELRCDPISGHTALYWYRQSLGQGPEFLIYFQGTGAADDSGLPNDRFFAVRPEGSVSTLKIQRTERGDSAVYLCASSLTGTGGRNEQFFGPGTRLTVL.

V usage is TRBV7-9 and J usage is TRBJ2-1; D is uncertain. Germline CDR1 SEHNR, CDR2 FQNEAQ (reference sequence). The CDR3 is 15 amino acids. Trimming shortened V by 5 bases and J by 4 bases, and 15 bases separated the two germline ends. The CDR3 DNA is TGTGCCAGCAGCCTCCAAAACGGCAGATACAATGAGCAGTTCTTC. This gives the protein CASSLQNGRYNEQFF.